This TCR beta chain was profiled in a study of T cells in Graves' hyperthyroidism and ophthalmopathy. TCR beta CDR3 sequences were amplified from RNA transcripts. HTBI primers were used for first-round RT-PCR of the TCR CDR3. Using its own MiXCR run on the multiplex PCR reads, TCRdb lists one record per CDR3 protein. This table holds fewer than 500,000 distinct CDR3 sequences, 13% found once. This clonotype has more than one count but fewer than ten. The antigen remains unidentified. Not enrolled were patients with uncontrolled infection, other autoimmune disease, pregnancy or lactation. Out of 10 ml of fresh peripheral blood came the PBMCs. The study's findings and limits: The blood repertoire included most of the expanded thyroid clonotypes above 0.001.

The V and J ends lost 0 bases and 3 bases respectively, with 10 bases between them. From germline, CDR1 is MGHRA and CDR2 YSYEKL. The CDR3 extends over 15 amino acids. The V gene is TRBV4-1, the J gene TRBJ2-3, with D uncertain. This clonotype originated in a man in his thirties or forties with Graves' hyperthyroidism that later progressed to Graves' ophthalmopathy. Sequenced material: blood. The CDR3 bases are TGCGCCAGCAGCCAAGAGTTTGAAGGAACAGATACGCAGTATTTT. Residues: CASSQEFEGTDTQYF.